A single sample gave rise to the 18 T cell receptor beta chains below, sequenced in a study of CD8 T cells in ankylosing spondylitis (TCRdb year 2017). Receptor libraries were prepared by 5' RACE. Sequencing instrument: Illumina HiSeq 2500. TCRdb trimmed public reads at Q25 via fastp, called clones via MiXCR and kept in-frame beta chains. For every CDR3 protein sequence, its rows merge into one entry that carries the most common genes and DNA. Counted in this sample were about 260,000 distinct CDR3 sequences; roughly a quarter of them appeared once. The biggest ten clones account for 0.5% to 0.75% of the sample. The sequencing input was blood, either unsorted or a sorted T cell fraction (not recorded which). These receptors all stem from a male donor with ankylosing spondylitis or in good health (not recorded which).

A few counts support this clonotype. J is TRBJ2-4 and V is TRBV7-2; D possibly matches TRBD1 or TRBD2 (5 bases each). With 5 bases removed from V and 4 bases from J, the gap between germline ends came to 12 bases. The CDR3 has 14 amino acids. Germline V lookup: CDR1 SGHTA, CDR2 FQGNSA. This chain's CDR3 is CASSPRDRKNIQYF. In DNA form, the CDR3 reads TGTGCCAGCAGCCCTAGGGACCGGAAAAACATTCAGTACTTC.

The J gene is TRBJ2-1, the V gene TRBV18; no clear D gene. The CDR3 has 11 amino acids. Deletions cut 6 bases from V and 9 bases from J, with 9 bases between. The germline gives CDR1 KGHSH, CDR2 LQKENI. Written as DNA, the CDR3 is TGTGCCAGCTCCCACCCCCCTGAGCAGTTCTTC. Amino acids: CASSHPPEQFF.

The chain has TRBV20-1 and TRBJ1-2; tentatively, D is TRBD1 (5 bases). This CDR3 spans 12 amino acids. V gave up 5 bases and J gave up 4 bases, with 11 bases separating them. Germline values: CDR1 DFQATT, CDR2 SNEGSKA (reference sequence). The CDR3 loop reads CSAGGALYGYTF. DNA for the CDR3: TGCAGTGCTGGAGGGGCCCTCTATGGCTACACCTTC.

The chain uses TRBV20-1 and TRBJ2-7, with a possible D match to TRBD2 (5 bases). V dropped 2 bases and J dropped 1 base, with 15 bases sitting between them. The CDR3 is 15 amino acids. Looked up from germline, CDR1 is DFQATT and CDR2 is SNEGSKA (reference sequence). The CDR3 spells CSARRHRGPSYEQYF. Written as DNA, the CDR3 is TGCAGTGCTAGACGTCACCGGGGTCCTTCCTACGAGCAGTACTTC.

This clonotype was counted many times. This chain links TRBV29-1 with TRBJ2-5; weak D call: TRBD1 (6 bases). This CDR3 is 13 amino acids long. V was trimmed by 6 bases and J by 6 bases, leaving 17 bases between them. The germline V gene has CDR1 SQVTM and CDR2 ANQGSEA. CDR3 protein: CSVNREYGKTQYF. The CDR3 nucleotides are TGCAGCGTGAACAGGGAATACGGGAAGACCCAGTACTTC.

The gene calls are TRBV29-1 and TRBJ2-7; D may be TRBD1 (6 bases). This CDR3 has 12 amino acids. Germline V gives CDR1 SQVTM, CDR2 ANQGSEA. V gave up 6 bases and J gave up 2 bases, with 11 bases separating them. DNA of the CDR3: TGCAGCGTACTCGACAGGACCTACGAGCAGTACTTC. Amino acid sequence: CSVLDRTYEQYF.

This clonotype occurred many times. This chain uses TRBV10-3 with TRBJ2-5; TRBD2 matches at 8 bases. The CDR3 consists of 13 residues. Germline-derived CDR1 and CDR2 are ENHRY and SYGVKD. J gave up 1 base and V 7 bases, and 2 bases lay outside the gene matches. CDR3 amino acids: CAIMGTSQETQYF. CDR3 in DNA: TGTGCCATCATGGGGACTAGCCAAGAGACCCAGTACTTC.

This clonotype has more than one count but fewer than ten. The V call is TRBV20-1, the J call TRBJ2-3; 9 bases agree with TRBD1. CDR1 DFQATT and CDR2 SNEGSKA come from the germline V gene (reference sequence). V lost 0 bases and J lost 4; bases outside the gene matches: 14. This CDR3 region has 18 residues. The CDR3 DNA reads TGCAGTGCTAGAGATCCCCTCTGGGGACAGGGTAGCCCAGATACGCAGTATTTT. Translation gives CSARDPLWGQGSPDTQYF.

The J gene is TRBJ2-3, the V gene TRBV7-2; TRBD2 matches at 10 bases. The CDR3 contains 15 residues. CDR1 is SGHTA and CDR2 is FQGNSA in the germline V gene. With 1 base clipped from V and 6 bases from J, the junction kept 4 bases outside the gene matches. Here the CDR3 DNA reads TGTGCCAGCAGCTTAGAAGCGGGGGGGCCCGATACGCAGTATTTT. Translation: CASSLEAGGPDTQYF. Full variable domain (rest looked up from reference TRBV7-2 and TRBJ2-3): GAGVSQSPSNKVTEKGKDVELRCDPISGHTALYWYRQSLGQGLEFLIYFQGNSAPDKSGLPSDRFSAERTGGSVSTLTIQRTQQEDSAVYLCASSLEAGGPDTQYFGPGTRLTVL.

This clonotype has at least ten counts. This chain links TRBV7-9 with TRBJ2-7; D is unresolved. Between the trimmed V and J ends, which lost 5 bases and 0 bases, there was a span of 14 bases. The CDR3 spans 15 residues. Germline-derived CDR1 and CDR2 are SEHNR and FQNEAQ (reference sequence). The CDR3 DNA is TGTGCCAGCAGCGAGGCCCAAGGCCGCTCCTACGAGCAGTACTTC. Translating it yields CASSEAQGRSYEQYF.

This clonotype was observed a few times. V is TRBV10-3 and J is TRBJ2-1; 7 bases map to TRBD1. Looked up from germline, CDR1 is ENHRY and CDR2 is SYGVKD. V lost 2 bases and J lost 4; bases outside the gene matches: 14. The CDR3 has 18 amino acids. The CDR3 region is CAISETFTGVYAYNEQFF. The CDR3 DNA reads TGTGCCATCAGTGAGACATTTACAGGGGTTTACGCTTACAATGAGCAGTTCTTC.

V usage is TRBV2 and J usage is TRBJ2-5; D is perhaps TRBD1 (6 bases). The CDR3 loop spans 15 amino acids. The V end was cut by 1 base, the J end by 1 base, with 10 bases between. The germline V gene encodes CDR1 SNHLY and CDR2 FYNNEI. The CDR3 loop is CASSEDQQGQETQYF. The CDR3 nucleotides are TGTGCCAGCAGTGAAGACCAACAGGGCCAAGAGACCCAGTACTTC.

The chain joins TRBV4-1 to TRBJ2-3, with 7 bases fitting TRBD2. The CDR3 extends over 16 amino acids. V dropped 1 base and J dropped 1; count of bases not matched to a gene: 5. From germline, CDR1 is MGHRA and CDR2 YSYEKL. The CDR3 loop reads CASSQVGAGRTDTQYF. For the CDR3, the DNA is TGCGCCAGCAGCCAAGTAGGAGCGGGGCGCACAGATACGCAGTATTTT.

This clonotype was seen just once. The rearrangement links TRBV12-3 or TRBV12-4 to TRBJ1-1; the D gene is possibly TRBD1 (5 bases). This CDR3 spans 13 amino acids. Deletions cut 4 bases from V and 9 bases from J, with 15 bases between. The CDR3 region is CASSSFSKGQAFF. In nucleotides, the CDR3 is TGTGCCAGCAGTTCCTTCTCGAAGGGGCAAGCTTTCTTT.

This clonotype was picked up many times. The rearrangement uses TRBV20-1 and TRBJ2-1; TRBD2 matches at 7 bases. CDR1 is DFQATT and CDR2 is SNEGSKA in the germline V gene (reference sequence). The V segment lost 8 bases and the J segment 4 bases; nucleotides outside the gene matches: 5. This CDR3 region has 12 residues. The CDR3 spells CSPLRGYNEQFF. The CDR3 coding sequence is TGCAGTCCCCTGCGGGGGTACAATGAGCAGTTCTTC.

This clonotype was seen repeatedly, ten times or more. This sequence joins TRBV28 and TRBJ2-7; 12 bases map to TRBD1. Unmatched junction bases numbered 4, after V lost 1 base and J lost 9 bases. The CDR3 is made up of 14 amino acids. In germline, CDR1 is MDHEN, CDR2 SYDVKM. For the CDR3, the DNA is TGTGCCAGCAGTTTATTGGGGACAGGGGGCGCGCAGTACTTC. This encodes CASSLLGTGGAQYF.

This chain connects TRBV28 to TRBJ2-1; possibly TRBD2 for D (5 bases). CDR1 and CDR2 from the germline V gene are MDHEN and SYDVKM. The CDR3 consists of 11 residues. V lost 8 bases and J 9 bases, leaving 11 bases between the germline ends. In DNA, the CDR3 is TGTGCCAGCGATGAACGGGGTGAGCAGTTCTTC. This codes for CASDERGEQFF.

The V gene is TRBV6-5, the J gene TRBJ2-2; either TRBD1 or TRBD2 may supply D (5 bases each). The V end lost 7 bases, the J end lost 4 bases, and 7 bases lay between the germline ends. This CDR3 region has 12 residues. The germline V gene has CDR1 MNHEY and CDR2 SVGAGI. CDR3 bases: TGTGCCAGCAAGGGGACCACCGGGGAGCTGTTTTTT. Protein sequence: CASKGTTGELFF.